These 22 T cell receptor beta chains came from one sample sequenced in a study of CD8 T cells in Susac syndrome. Reverse transcription of about 0.5 to 1 ug RNA was carried out with random hexamers. One entry per CDR3 protein results from TCRdb running MiXCR on the immunoSEQ multiplex PCR reads. Of over 130,000 distinct CDR3 sequences in the sample, around 95% were seen once. Sequenced input: CD4+ T cells from PBMCs. These receptors were taken from a human donor with Susac syndrome.

This clonotype was seen a handful of times. The V call is TRBV20-1, the J call TRBJ2-5; possible D gene TRBD2, 6 bases. Deletions cut 1 base from V and 5 bases from J, with 11 bases between. The germline V gene has CDR1 DFQATT and CDR2 SNEGSKA (reference sequence). The CDR3 is made up of 13 amino acids. CDR3: CSARVGGKETQYF. CDR3 nucleotide sequence: TGCAGTGCTAGAGTCGGGGGAAAGGAGACCCAGTACTTC.

The rearrangement uses TRBV27 and TRBJ2-7; 12 positions match TRBD1. This CDR3 spans 15 amino acids. The trim removed 8 bases at V and 2 bases at J, leaving 7 bases unmatched. CDR1 MNHEY and CDR2 SMNVEV come from the germline V gene (reference sequence). The CDR3 bases are TGTGCCAGCTGGGACAGGGGGCGACTTCCCTACGAGCAGTACTTC. Protein: CASWDRGRLPYEQYF.

The rearrangement uses TRBV4-2 and TRBJ2-1, with 10 positions matching TRBD2. The CDR3 runs 18 residues. J lost 4 bases, V lost 1 base, and 10 bases had no gene match. Germline CDR1 reads LGHNA; CDR2 reads YNFKEQ. The CDR3 DNA is TGTGCCAGCAGCCAAGGCACTAGCGGGAACTCGGGGTACAATGAGCAGTTCTTC. As protein: CASSQGTSGNSGYNEQFF.

The gene calls are TRBV3-1 and TRBJ1-1; D unresolved. Trimming removed 0 bases from V and 1 base from J, with 9 bases in between. The CDR3 extends over 15 amino acids. Looked up from germline, CDR1 is LGHDT and CDR2 is YNNKEL (reference sequence). The CDR3 region is CASSQDIRTNTEAFF. The CDR3 nucleotides read TGTGCCAGCAGCCAAGATATTCGGACGAACACTGAAGCTTTCTTT.

In nucleotides, the CDR3 is TGCAGCGAACAGGGGACACACTATGGCTACACCTTC. It specifies CSEQGTHYGYTF. The chain links TRBV29-1 to TRBJ1-2, with 7 bases that match TRBD1. The CDR3 consists of 12 residues. The V segment lost 7 bases and the J segment 3 bases; nucleotides outside the gene matches: 5. Germline V gene data show CDR1 as SQVTM and CDR2 as ANQGSEA. The variable domain in full, completed from reference TRBV29-1 and TRBJ1-2, reads SAVISQKPSRDICQRGTSLTIQCQVDSQVTMMFWYRQQPGQSLTLIATANQGSEATYESGFVIDKFPISRPNLTFSTLTVSNMSPEDSSIYLCSEQGTHYGYTFGSGTRLTVV.

In this sample, this clonotype turned up once. The chain couples TRBV30 to TRBJ2-7; 7 nucleotides align to TRBD2. Germline CDR1 GTSNPN, CDR2 SVGIG (reference sequence). The CDR3 is 14 amino acids. The V segment lost 3 bases and the J segment 1 base; nucleotides outside the gene matches: 6. The CDR3 DNA reads TGTGCCTGGAGGCGGTTGGGGGGGTCCTACGAGCAGTACTTC. This translates into CAWRRLGGSYEQYF.

The chain employs TRBV27 and TRBJ1-1, with D unclear. CDR3 length equals 13 residues. Looked up from germline, CDR1 is MNHEY and CDR2 is SMNVEV (reference sequence). V lost 5 bases, J lost 5 bases, and 12 bases lay in between. The chain's CDR3 is CASSLEGWTEAFF. The CDR3 DNA sequence: TGTGCCAGCAGTCTCGAAGGGTGGACTGAAGCTTTCTTT.

The chain combines TRBV9 with TRBJ1-2; a weak D match, TRBD1 (6 bases). The CDR3 consists of 13 residues. Trimming took off 4 bases at V and 3 bases at J, with 10 bases between the two ends. Germline V gene data show CDR1 as SGDLS and CDR2 as YYNGEE. CDR3 amino acids: CASSNRADYGYTF. The CDR3 region has the DNA TGTGCCAGCAGCAACAGGGCTGACTATGGCTACACCTTC.

This chain links TRBV5-1 with TRBJ2-1, with 12 positions matching TRBD2. With 6 bases clipped from V and 9 bases from J, the junction kept 10 bases outside the gene matches. The CDR3 is 15 amino acids. Germline CDR1 SGHRS, CDR2 YFSETQ. The CDR3: CASKEASGGAIEQFF. The CDR3 bases are TGCGCCAGCAAGGAGGCTAGCGGGGGGGCTATTGAGCAGTTCTTC.

This clonotype has just one count. The chain joins TRBV2 to TRBJ2-7, with D unclear. The ends were cut back, 4 bases at V and 4 bases at J, with 5 bases in the middle. Germline V gives CDR1 SNHLY, CDR2 FYNNEI. The CDR3 loop spans 11 amino acids. The CDR3 loop reads CASSALYEQYF. The CDR3 DNA sequence: TGTGCCAGCAGTGCCTTATACGAGCAGTACTTC.

This clonotype appeared a few times. The gene calls are TRBV5-1 and TRBJ2-5, with a tentative D call TRBD1 (6 bases). Trimming took 3 bases from V and 2 from J, leaving 8 bases between them. The germline V gene has CDR1 SGHRS and CDR2 YFSETQ. The CDR3 is 13 residues long. The CDR3 coding sequence is TGCGCCAGCAGCTCGGGACATCAAGAGACCCAGTACTTC. As protein: CASSSGHQETQYF.

This chain connects TRBV18 to TRBJ2-6; 7 bases align to TRBD1. With 3 bases clipped from V and 4 bases from J, the junction kept 12 bases outside the gene matches. CDR3 size: 18 residues. Germline-derived CDR1 and CDR2 are KGHSH and LQKENI. CDR3 residues: CASSPLRAGGSGANVLTF. CDR3 nucleotides: TGTGCCAGCTCACCCCTCCGCGCAGGGGGTTCGGGGGCCAACGTCCTGACTTTC.

The rearrangement uses TRBV5-4 and TRBJ1-1; D gene unclear. Germline CDR1 reads SGHNT; CDR2 reads YYREEE (reference sequence). V lost 3 bases, J lost 5 bases, and 11 bases lay in between. The CDR3 extends over 13 amino acids. Written as DNA, the CDR3 is TGTGCCAGCAGCTCCGGACCCTTAACTGAAGCTTTCTTT. Residues: CASSSGPLTEAFF.

This clonotype was seen a single time. The V and J genes are TRBV29-1 and TRBJ1-1; 10 bases are a match to TRBD1. Per the germline V gene, CDR1 is SQVTM and CDR2 is ANQGSEA. This CDR3 has 14 amino acids. V lost 6 bases to trimming and J lost 5 bases; unmatched junction nucleotides: 9. DNA of the CDR3: TGCAGCGTCGACATCGGACAGGGGGAGACTGAAGCTTTCTTT. This encodes CSVDIGQGETEAFF. Drawing the rest from reference TRBV29-1 and TRBJ1-1, the complete variable domain is SAVISQKPSRDICQRGTSLTIQCQVDSQVTMMFWYRQQPGQSLTLIATANQGSEATYESGFVIDKFPISRPNLTFSTLTVSNMSPEDSSIYLCSVDIGQGETEAFFGQGTRLTVV.

The chain recombines TRBV20-1 with TRBJ1-2; D is uncertain. In germline, CDR1 is DFQATT, CDR2 SNEGSKA (reference sequence). The CDR3 contains 11 residues. The V and J ends lost 4 bases and 4 bases respectively, with 7 bases between them. CDR3 in amino acids: CSATGSYGYTF. The CDR3, as DNA: TGCAGTGCTACAGGATCCTATGGCTACACCTTC.

This rearrangement joins TRBV4-2 to TRBJ2-5; D call uncertain. This CDR3 is 13 amino acids long. The V end lost 4 bases, the J end lost 5 bases, and 11 bases lay between the germline ends. CDR1 and CDR2 (germline): LGHNA, YNFKEQ. CDR3 nucleotides: TGTGCCAGCAGCCCGTTCAGTGGGGAGACCCAGTACTTC. Amino acid sequence: CASSPFSGETQYF.

The chain carries TRBV29-1 and TRBJ2-2; D remains ambiguous. This CDR3 region has 11 residues. Germline assignment: CDR1 SQVTM and CDR2 ANQGSEA. Trimming pared 4 bases from V and 4 bases from J, leaving 4 bases between. The CDR3 DNA reads TGCAGCGTTGGGGGCACCGGGGAGCTGTTTTTT. It translates to CSVGGTGELFF.

This chain uses TRBV7-9 with TRBJ2-7; TRBD1 matches 7 bases. The CDR3 runs to 13 residues. Germline lookup yields CDR1 SEHNR and CDR2 FQNEAQ (reference sequence). The V gene end was trimmed by 4 bases and the J gene end by 2 bases; junction bases not matched to a gene: 2. CDR3 loop: CASSWDSPYEQYF. The CDR3 bases are TGTGCCAGCAGCTGGGACAGCCCCTACGAGCAGTACTTC.

V usage is TRBV9 and J usage is TRBJ2-3, with D unresolved. Trimming removed 5 bases at V and 3 bases at J, with 7 bases between. The CDR3 length is 12 residues. Germline CDR1 reads SGDLS; CDR2 reads YYNGEE. The CDR3 spells CASSPGTDTQYF. The CDR3 DNA reads TGTGCCAGCAGTCCTGGGACAGATACGCAGTATTTT.

The gene calls are TRBV5-4 and TRBJ1-1; TRBD1 is a possible D gene (5 bases). CDR3 length: 15 amino acids. CDR1 is SGHNT and CDR2 is YYREEE in the germline V gene (reference sequence). V was cut by 2 bases and J by 1 base, with 12 bases left in between. The CDR3 DNA follows: TGTGCCAGCAGCTTCGGGGGGAAGGGGAACACTGAAGCTTTCTTT. It codes for CASSFGGKGNTEAFF.

The chain couples TRBV20-1 to TRBJ2-2; no clear D. The CDR3 sequence is 13 residues long. Germline lookup yields CDR1 DFQATT and CDR2 SNEGSKA (reference sequence). The V and J ends lost 3 bases and 0 bases respectively, with 5 bases between them. CDR3 sequence (DNA): TGCAGTGCTAGTGTCGCGAACACCGGGGAGCTGTTTTTT. It encodes CSASVANTGELFF.

This clonotype came up once. V and J are TRBV9 and TRBJ1-1; the D gene is possibly TRBD1 (5 bases). The CDR3 loop spans 14 amino acids. Trimming took off 3 bases at V and 3 bases at J, with 12 bases between the two ends. Germline lookup yields CDR1 SGDLS and CDR2 YYNGEE. CDR3 sequence (DNA): TGTGCCAGCAGCGAGACCGCCAGGGACACTGAAGCTTTCTTT. It yields the protein CASSETARDTEAFF.